The 13 T cell receptor beta chains presented below share a single source sample, sequenced in a study of early T cells in non-severe SARS-CoV-2 infection. Using its own MiXCR run on the 5' RACE reads, TCRdb lists one record per CDR3 protein. The repertoire includes about 110,000 distinct CDR3 sequences, about 12% of them detected once, and around 3% sits in the top ten. Specimen: whole blood. The receptors come from an adult who was a healthcare worker with PCR-confirmed SARS-CoV-2 infection or an uninfected control (not recorded which).

The chain uses TRBV19 and TRBJ2-1; 9 bases are a match to TRBD2. V lost 3 bases to trimming and J lost 0 bases; unmatched junction nucleotides: 3. The length of the CDR3 is 16 residues. Per germline, CDR1 LNHDA and CDR2 SQIVND (reference sequence). In nucleotides, the CDR3 is TGTGCCAGTAGTATCAGCGGGAGGTACTCCTACAATGAGCAGTTCTTC. Amino acids: CASSISGRYSYNEQFF.

The chain joins TRBV29-1 to TRBJ2-1; D may be TRBD2 (5 bases). The V and J ends lost 5 bases and 0 bases respectively, with 8 bases between them. The CDR3 is 13 amino acids. Germline V CDR1 and CDR2: SQVTM, ANQGSEA. CDR3 sequence (DNA): TGCAGCGTTCGCAGCGGCTCCTACAATGAGCAGTTCTTC. This encodes CSVRSGSYNEQFF.

The rearrangement uses TRBV9 and TRBJ2-7; a weak D match, TRBD2 (6 bases). CDR3 length: 15 amino acids. The V gene lost 0 bases and the J gene lost 2 bases, with 12 bases spanning the gap. Germline values: CDR1 SGDLS, CDR2 YYNGEE. CDR3 in DNA: TGTGCCAGCAGCGTAGAAGCGGGCCGGGCCTACGAGCAGTACTTC. Its translation is CASSVEAGRAYEQYF.

This clonotype has only a few counts. V and J are TRBV27 and TRBJ2-7, with D perhaps matching TRBD1 (5 bases). V gave up 2 bases and J gave up 4 bases, with 12 bases separating them. CDR1 and CDR2 from the germline V gene are MNHEY and SMNVEV (reference sequence). The CDR3 consists of 14 residues. Here the CDR3 DNA reads TGTGCCAGCAGTTTAGCATCGAAGGGGTACGAGCAGTACTTC. Translating it yields CASSLASKGYEQYF.

This clonotype was recorded many times. The chain links TRBV29-1 to TRBJ1-1, with 10 bases matching TRBD1. The CDR3 is 15 amino acids. The germline V gene encodes CDR1 SQVTM and CDR2 ANQGSEA. J lost 0 bases, V lost 5 bases, and 6 bases had no gene match. The CDR3 DNA reads TGCAGCGTTTCTGCCGGGACAGGGGTGAACACTGAAGCTTTCTTT. Its protein is CSVSAGTGVNTEAFF.

This clonotype was counted ten times or more. This rearrangement joins TRBV27 to TRBJ1-1; possibly TRBD1 for D (5 bases). Per germline, CDR1 MNHEY and CDR2 SMNVEV (reference sequence). The CDR3 has 14 residues. V was shortened by 2 bases and J by 1 base, with 8 bases between the two germline ends. The CDR3 is CASSLVGTNTEAFF. The CDR3 DNA reads as TGTGCCAGCAGTTTAGTAGGGACGAACACTGAAGCTTTCTTT.

This clonotype appeared many times. The V gene is TRBV7-2, the J gene TRBJ2-1; a possible D gene is TRBD1 (5 bases). The CDR3 totals 14 residues. V was cut by 1 base and J by 8 bases, with 12 bases left in between. The germline V gene encodes CDR1 SGHTA and CDR2 FQGNSA. CDR3 nucleotides: TGTGCCAGCAGCTTAGGGGGCTACTTCTATGAGCAGTTCTTC. It yields the protein CASSLGGYFYEQFF. The full variable domain, rest sourced from reference TRBV7-2 and TRBJ2-1, is GAGVSQSPSNKVTEKGKDVELRCDPISGHTALYWYRQSLGQGLEFLIYFQGNSAPDKSGLPSDRFSAERTGGSVSTLTIQRTQQEDSAVYLCASSLGGYFYEQFFGPGTRLTVL.

The chain employs TRBV11-2 and TRBJ2-7; possible D gene TRBD1, 6 bases. CDR1 is SGHAT, CDR2 FQNNGV, per germline. The CDR3 has 12 amino acids. The V end was cut by 0 bases, the J end by 9 bases, with 9 bases between. The CDR3, as DNA: TGTGCCAGCAGCTTAGACAGGGGCGTGCAGTACTTC. It encodes CASSLDRGVQYF.

J is TRBJ1-5 and V is TRBV27, with D tentatively TRBD1 (5 bases). The germline CDR1 and CDR2 sequences are MNHEY and SMNVEV (reference sequence). The ends were cut back, 5 bases at V and 5 bases at J, with 13 bases in the middle. There are 14 residues in the CDR3. The CDR3 nucleotides are TGTGCCAGCAGTCCGGGACGAGGGGATCAGCCCCAGCATTTT. Its protein product is CASSPGRGDQPQHF.

This clonotype was observed at least ten times. The chain uses TRBV19 and TRBJ2-6, with D perhaps matching TRBD1 (6 bases). Germline CDR1 is LNHDA and CDR2 is SQIVND (reference sequence). There are 18 residues in the CDR3. Trimming took 7 bases from V and 1 from J, leaving 20 bases between them. The CDR3 loop is CASTALTQQGSGANVLTF. CDR3 DNA sequence: TGTGCCAGTACCGCATTAACTCAACAGGGATCTGGGGCCAACGTCCTGACTTTC.

This chain joins TRBV4-1 and TRBJ1-2; possible D gene TRBD1, 5 bases. The CDR3 runs to 15 residues. Germline V lookup: CDR1 MGHRA, CDR2 YSYEKL. V was trimmed by 1 base and J by 8 bases, leaving 17 bases between them. In DNA, the CDR3 is TGCGCCAGCAGCCAAGGAGTGGCGGGGGAATCGGGCTACACCTTC. Translating it yields CASSQGVAGESGYTF.

This clonotype showed up just a few times. This chain joins TRBV6-5 and TRBJ1-6; D is unresolved. Germline lookup yields CDR1 MNHEY and CDR2 SVGAGI. There are 13 residues in the CDR3. Trimming stripped 1 base from V and 8 bases from J, with 6 bases between. The CDR3 sequence: CASSYFEDSPLHF. The CDR3 nucleotides are TGTGCCAGCAGTTACTTCGAGGATTCACCCCTCCACTTT.

This chain connects TRBV28 to TRBJ2-3; 9 bases are a match to TRBD2. The germline V gene has CDR1 MDHEN and CDR2 SYDVKM. With 2 bases clipped from V and 5 bases from J, the junction kept 11 bases outside the gene matches. The CDR3 loop spans 17 amino acids. In nucleotides, the CDR3 is TGTGCCAGCAGTTTAGTAACTAGCGGGTCTCCCGTAGATACGCAGTATTTT. Its protein is CASSLVTSGSPVDTQYF.